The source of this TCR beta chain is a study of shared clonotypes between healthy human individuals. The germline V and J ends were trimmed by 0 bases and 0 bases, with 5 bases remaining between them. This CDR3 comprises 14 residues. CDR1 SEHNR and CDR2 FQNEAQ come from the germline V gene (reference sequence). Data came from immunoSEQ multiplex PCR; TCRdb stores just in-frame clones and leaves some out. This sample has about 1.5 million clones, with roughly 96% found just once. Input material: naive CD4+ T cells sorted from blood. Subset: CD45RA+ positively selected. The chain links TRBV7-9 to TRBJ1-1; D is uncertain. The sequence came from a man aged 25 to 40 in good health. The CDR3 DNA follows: TGTGCCAGCAGCTTAGCGCCCGTGAACACTGAAGCTTTCTTT. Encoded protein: CASSLAPVNTEAFF.